Listed here is a single T cell receptor beta chain. Its specificity is unknown. This specimen comes from a study of T cells in localized non-small cell lung cancer. Study outcomes and limitations: Clonality of T cells reached its maximum in uninvolved adjacent lung, surpassing tumor.

The assay was immunoSEQ multiplex PCR, and TCRdb's table has in-frame clones only and misses some. This sample has about 40,000 clones, with more than 75% found just once. CDR1 SGHVS and CDR2 FQNEAQ come from the germline V gene. The CDR3 length is 14 residues. V shed 4 bases, J shed 4 bases, and the junction held 7 bases outside the gene matches. The source was peripheral blood, collected before any cancer treatment. The TCR sequence derives from a man aged 40 to 70 with stage I lung adenocarcinoma. The rearrangement joins TRBV7-8 to TRBJ2-7, with TRBD2 matching 7 bases. In DNA, the CDR3 is TGTGCCAGCAGCTCCCTACTAGCGTCGTACGAGCAGTACTTC. Its protein is CASSSLLASYEQYF.